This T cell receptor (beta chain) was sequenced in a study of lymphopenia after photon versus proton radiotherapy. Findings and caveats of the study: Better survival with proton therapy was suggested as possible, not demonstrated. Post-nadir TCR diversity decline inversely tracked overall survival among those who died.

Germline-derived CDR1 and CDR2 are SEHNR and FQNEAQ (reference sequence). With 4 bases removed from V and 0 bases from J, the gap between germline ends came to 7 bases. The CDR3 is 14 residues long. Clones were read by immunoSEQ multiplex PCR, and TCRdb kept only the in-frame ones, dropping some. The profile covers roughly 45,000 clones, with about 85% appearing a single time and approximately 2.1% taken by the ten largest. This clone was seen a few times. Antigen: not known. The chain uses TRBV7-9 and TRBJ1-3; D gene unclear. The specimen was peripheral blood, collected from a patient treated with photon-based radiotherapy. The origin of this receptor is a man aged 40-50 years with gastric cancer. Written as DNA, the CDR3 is TGTGCCAGCAGCTCACGGCTCTCTGGAAACACCATATATTTT. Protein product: CASSSRLSGNTIYF.